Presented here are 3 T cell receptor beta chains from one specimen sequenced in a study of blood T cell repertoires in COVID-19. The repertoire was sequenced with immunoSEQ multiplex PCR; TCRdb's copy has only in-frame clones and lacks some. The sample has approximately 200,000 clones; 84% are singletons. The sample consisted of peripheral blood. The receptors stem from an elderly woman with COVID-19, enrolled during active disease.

CDR3 sequence (DNA): TGCGCCAGCAGTCGCACTACAGGGGGTAGGTACGAGCAGTACGTC. This encodes CASSRTTGGRYEQYV. This sequence joins TRBV4-1 and TRBJ2-7; TRBD1 matches 8 bases. With 6 bases clipped from V and 4 bases from J, the junction kept 11 bases outside the gene matches. Germline V lookup: CDR1 MGHRA, CDR2 YSYEKL. The CDR3 loop spans 15 amino acids.

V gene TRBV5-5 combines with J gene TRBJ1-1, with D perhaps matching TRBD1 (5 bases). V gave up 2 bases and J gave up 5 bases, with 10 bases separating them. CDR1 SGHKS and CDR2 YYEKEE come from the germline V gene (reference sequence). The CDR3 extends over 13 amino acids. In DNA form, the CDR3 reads TGTGCCAGCAGCTTCAGGGAGGGGACTGAAGCTTTCTTT. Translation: CASSFREGTEAFF.

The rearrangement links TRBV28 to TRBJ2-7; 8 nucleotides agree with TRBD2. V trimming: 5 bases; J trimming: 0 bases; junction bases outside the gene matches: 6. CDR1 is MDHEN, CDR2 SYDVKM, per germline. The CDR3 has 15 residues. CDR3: CASSRSGGHSYEQYV. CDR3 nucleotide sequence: TGTGCCAGCAGTCGGAGCGGGGGTCACTCCTACGAGCAGTACGTC.